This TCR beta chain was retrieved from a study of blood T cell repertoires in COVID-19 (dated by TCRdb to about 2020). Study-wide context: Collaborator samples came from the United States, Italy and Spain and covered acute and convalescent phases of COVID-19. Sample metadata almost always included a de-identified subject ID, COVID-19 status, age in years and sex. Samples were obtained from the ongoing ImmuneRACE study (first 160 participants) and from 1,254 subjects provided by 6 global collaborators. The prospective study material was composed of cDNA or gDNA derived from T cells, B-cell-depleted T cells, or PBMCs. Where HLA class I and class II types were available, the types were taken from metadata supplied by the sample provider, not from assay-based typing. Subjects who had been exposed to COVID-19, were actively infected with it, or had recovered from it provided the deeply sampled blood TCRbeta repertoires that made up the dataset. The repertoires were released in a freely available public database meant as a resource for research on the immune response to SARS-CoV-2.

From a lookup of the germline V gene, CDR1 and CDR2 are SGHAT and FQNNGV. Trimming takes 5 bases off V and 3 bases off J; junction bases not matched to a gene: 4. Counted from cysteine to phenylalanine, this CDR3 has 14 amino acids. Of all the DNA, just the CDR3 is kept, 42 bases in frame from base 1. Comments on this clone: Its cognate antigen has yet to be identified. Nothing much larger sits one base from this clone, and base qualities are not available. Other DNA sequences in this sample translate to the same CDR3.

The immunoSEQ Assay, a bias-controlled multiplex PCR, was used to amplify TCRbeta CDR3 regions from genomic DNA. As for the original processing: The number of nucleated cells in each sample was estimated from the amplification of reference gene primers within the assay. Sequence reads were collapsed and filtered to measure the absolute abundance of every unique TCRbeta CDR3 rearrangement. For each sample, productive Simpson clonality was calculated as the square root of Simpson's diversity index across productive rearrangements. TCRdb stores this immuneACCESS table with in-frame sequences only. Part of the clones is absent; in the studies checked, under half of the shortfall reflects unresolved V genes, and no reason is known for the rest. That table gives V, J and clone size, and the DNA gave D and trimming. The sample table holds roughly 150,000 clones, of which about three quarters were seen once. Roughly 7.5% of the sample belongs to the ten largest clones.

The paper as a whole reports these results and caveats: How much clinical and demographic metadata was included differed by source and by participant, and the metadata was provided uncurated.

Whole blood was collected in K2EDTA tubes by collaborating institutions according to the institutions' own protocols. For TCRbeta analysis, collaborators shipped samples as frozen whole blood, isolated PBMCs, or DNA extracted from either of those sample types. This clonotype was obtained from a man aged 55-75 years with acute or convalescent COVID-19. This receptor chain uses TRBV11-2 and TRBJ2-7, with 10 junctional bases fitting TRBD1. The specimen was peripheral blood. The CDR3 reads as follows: CASSPGQGGYEQYF. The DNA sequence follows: TGTGCCAGCAGCCCAGGACAGGGGGGCTACGAGCAGTACTTC.